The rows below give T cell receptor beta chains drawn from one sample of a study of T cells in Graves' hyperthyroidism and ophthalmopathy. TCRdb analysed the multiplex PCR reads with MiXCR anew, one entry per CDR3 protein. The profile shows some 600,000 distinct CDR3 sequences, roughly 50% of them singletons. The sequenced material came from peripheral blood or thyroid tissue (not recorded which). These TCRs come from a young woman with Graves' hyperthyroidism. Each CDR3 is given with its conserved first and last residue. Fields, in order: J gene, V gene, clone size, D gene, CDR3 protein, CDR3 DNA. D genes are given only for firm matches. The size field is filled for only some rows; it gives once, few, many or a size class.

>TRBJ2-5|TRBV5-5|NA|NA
CASSLWGLDQISRETQYF
TGTGCCAGCAGCTTGTGGGGGTTGGACCAGATATCACGGGAGACCCAGTACTTC
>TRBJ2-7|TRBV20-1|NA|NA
CSARGLDEQYF
TGCAGTGCTCGGGGATTGGACGAGCAGTACTTC
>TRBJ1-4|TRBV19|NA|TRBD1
CASSRGQWDEKLFF
TGTGCCAGTAGTAGGGGACAGTGGGATGAAAAACTGTTTTTT
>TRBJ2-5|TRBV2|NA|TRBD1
CVSSDRAETQYF
TGTGTCAGCAGTGACAGGGCGGAGACCCAGTACTTC
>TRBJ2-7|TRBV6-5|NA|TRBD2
CASSHSGGSYEQYF
TGTGCCAGCAGCCACTCGGGGGGTTCCTACGAGCAGTACTTC
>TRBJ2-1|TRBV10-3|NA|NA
CAISDRGHEQFF
TGTGCCATCAGTGACAGGGGACATGAGCAGTTCTTC
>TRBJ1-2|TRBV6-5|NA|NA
CASSSPPSPGGYTF
TGTGCCAGCAGTTCTCCCCCGAGTCCTGGCGGCTACACCTTC
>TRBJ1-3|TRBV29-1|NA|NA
CSFGTAGNTIYF
TGCAGCTTCGGGACCGCTGGAAACACCATATATTTT
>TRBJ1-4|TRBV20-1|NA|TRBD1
CSAETDRANTNEKLFF
TGCAGTGCCGAAACCGACAGGGCGAACACTAATGAAAAACTGTTTTTT
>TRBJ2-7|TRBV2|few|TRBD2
CASTPLAPSYEQYF
TGTGCCAGCACTCCACTAGCGCCGTCCTACGAGCAGTACTTC
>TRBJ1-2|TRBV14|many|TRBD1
CASSQETGGYYGYTF
TGTGCCAGCAGCCAAGAGACAGGGGGCTACTATGGCTACACCTTC
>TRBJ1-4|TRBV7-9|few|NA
CASSSRMLGHEKLFF
TGTGCCAGCAGCTCCCGGATGCTAGGTCATGAAAAACTGTTTTTT
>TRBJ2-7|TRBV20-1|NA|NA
CSASRPGPYEQYF
TGCAGTGCTTCCCGACCGGGGCCCTACGAGCAGTACTTC
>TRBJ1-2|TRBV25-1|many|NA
CASSEGPRIYGYTF
TGTGCCAGCAGTGAAGGGCCGCGGATCTATGGCTACACCTTC
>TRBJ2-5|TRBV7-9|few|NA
CASSLSSQSVGTQYF
TGTGCCAGCAGCTTATCCTCCCAAAGCGTCGGGACCCAGTACTTC
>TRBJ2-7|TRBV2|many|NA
CASSQQFSSYEQYF
TGTGCCAGCAGTCAGCAGTTTAGCTCCTACGAGCAGTACTTC